This entry features one TCR beta chain sequence. Its antigen is as yet unknown. The protocol was immunoSEQ multiplex PCR, while the TCRdb copy is restricted to in-frame clones and leaves out a portion. Of about 120,000 clones in the sample, 80% to 90% were seen once. The CDR3 contains 15 residues. In germline, CDR1 is MNHEY, CDR2 SMNVEV (reference sequence). The ends were cut back, 6 bases at V and 0 bases at J, with 14 bases in the middle. This entry belongs to a study of T cell responses to AZD1222 COVID-19 vaccine. General study points: Possibly, clonal diversity was underestimated; donors were largely white British and included more females. Baseline serology detected seropositivity in only five or six AZD1222 recipients. No repertoire was sampled before or during the peak T cell response, only after it.

This chain connects TRBV27 to TRBJ1-1; D is perhaps TRBD1 (5 bases). Sequenced here: peripheral blood, sampled on day 0 of AZD1222 vaccination. This TCR came from an adult in good health. The CDR3 nucleotides read TGTGCCAGCAGCCACTGGGGGGACCTGAACACTGAAGCTTTCTTT. It translates to CASSHWGDLNTEAFF.